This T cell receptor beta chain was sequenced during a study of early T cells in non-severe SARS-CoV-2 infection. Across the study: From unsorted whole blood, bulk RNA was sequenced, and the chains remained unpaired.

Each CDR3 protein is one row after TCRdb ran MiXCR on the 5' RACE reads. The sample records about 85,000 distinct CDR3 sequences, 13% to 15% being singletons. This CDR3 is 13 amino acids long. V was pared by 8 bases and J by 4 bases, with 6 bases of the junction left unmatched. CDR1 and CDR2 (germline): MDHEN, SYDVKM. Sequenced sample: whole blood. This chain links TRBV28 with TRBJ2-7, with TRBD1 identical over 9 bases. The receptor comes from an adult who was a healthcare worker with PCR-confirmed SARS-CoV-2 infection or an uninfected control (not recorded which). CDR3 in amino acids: CASWAQGAYEQYF. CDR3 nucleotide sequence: TGTGCCAGCTGGGCACAGGGGGCGTACGAGCAGTACTTC. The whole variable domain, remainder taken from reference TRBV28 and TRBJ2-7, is DVKVTQSSRYLVKRTGEKVFLECVQDMDHENMFWYRQDPGLGLRLIYFSYDVKMKEKGDIPEGYSVSREKKERFSLILESASTNQTSMYLCASWAQGAYEQYFGPGTRLTVT.